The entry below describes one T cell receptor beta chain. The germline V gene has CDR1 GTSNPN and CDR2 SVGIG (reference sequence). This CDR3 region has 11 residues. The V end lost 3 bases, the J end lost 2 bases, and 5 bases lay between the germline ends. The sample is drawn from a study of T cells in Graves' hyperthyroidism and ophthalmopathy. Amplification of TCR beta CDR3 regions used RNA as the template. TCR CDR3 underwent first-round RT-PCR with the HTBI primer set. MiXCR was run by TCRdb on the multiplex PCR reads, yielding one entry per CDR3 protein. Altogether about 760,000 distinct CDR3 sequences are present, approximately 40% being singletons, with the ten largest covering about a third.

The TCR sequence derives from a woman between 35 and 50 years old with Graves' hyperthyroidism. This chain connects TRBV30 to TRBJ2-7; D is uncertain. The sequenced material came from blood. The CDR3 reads CAWSSPYEQYF. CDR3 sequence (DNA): TGTGCCTGGAGCTCTCCCTACGAGCAGTACTTC.